This T cell receptor beta chain was recovered during a study of blood T cell repertoires in COVID-19. About the study: Collection of acute and convalescent COVID-19 samples took place in the United States, Italy and Spain. The cDNA or gDNA used as material had been derived from T cells, B-cell-depleted T cells, or PBMCs.

This clone was observed a few times. Per the original data handling: Reference gene primer amplification in the assay estimated nucleated cell counts. Data came from immunoSEQ multiplex PCR; TCRdb stores just in-frame clones and leaves some out. The V and J calls and clone size come from that table; D and trimming were worked out from the DNA. Here the sample spans 100,000 or so clones, roughly four fifths being singletons. Sequencing was done on a sample of peripheral blood. The TCR sequence derives from a man between 50 and 59 years old with active or convalescent COVID-19.

The CDR3 protein is CASSSTGPDTQYF. In nucleotides, the CDR3 is TGTGCCAGCAGCTCGACAGGGCCAGATACGCAGTATTTT. The V gene is TRBV5-8, the J gene TRBJ2-3; 7 nucleotides line up with TRBD1. Germline V lookup: CDR1 SGHTS, CDR2 YDEGEE. CDR3 length: 13 amino acids. Trimming at V came to 3 bases and at J to 4 bases, leaving 2 bases not matched to a gene.